This T cell receptor beta chain is from a study of T cell repertoires in cytomegalovirus infection. Study results and caveats: The ex vivo response was dominated by HLA-C-restricted CMV-specific TCR beta clonotypes. Public TCR beta family frequency separated CMV-and-HLA carriers, including in an independent cohort.

Comment on this clonotype: Antigen unknown.

MiXCR was run by TCRdb on the reads, yielding one entry per CDR3 protein. The data show approximately 120,000 distinct CDR3 sequences, about 32% seen once. Germline values: CDR1 SGHAT, CDR2 FQDESV (reference sequence). V lost 5 bases and J lost 2; bases outside the gene matches: 5. The CDR3 runs 15 residues. The chain couples TRBV11-1 to TRBJ2-2, with 7 bases that match TRBD1. The sample in question was CD8+ T cells from cultured PBMCs, obtained from culture after CMV antigen stimulation. This receptor was taken from a human donor in good health (CMV status not recorded). Some clones in this sample may be carry-over from other donors' samples. CDR3 in amino acids: CASSPGTANTGELFF. CDR3 coding DNA: TGTGCCAGCAGCCCCGGGACAGCAAACACCGGGGAGCTGTTTTTT.